This TCR beta chain derives from a study of Ad26.COV2.S vaccination and SARS-CoV-2 variants. The treatment is: approximately 18 received Ad26.COV2.S at low or high dose, single or two shots; a few received placebo; per-sample allocation not given. Samples came from day 63 after the first vaccine or placebo injection. The data were produced by immunoSEQ multiplex PCR, yet TCRdb's version contains in-frame clones alone and is incomplete. The repertoire consists of around 340,000 clones, with less than 90% occurring once and the leading ten covering about 10%. The clonotype comes from a person aged 18 to 65 who received the Ad26.COV2.S COVID-19 vaccine or a placebo. The input for sequencing was peripheral blood, taken in a trial of Ad26.COV2.S vaccine versus placebo.

The CDR3 spells CSARDDAEAFF. The DNA of the CDR3 is TGCAGTGCTAGAGACGACGCTGAAGCTTTCTTT. The rearrangement joins TRBV20-1 to TRBJ1-1; D remains ambiguous. CDR3 length: 11 residues. Per germline, CDR1 DFQATT and CDR2 SNEGSKA (reference sequence). The germline V and J ends were trimmed by 0 bases and 6 bases, with 5 bases remaining between them.